Given below is one TCR beta chain in context. Antigen: not known. This CDR3 comprises 14 residues. The germline CDR1 and CDR2 sequences are SGDLS and YYNGEE. Trimming took off 3 bases at V and 2 bases at J, with 11 bases between the two ends. Primers included in the PCR were 60 Vbeta and 13 Jbeta primers. The data were produced by immunoSEQ multiplex PCR, yet TCRdb's version contains in-frame clones alone and is incomplete. The data contain about 160,000 clones, around four fifths of them seen just once; the ten biggest clones take up under 2%. The record originates from a study of cytomegalovirus exposure and HLA in healthy donors. Turning to the study itself: Genotyping showed 81% of roughly 400 donors falling in the Caucasian-associated ancestry cluster. General study results and limits: A few CMV-associated chains were confirmed in vitro to be specific for CMV antigens.

Sequencing was performed on PBMCs. The TCR originated in a man aged 18 to 30 in good health and CMV-seronegative. The chain combines TRBV9 with TRBJ1-1, with D tentatively TRBD1 (6 bases). The CDR3 region is CASSETGRNTEAFF. In DNA, the CDR3 is TGTGCCAGCAGCGAGACAGGCAGAAACACTGAAGCTTTCTTT.